Below, 5 T cell receptor beta chains from the same sample are listed, as sequenced in a study of T cells in Graves' hyperthyroidism and ophthalmopathy. RNA transcripts gave rise to amplified TCR beta CDR3 regions. During a first-round RT-PCR of the TCR CDR3, the HTBI primer set was used. TCRdb reanalysed the multiplex PCR reads using MiXCR and keeps one entry per CDR3 protein. The sample lists roughly 510,000 distinct CDR3 sequences, less than 25% occurring once. The material sequenced was blood. These receptors all stem from a man younger than 35 with Graves' hyperthyroidism.

This clonotype was found many times. The chain has TRBV13 and TRBJ1-1; D perhaps matches TRBD1 (5 bases). Germline CDR1 and CDR2: PRHDT and FYEKMQ (reference sequence). V was cut by 5 bases and J by 10 bases, with 20 bases left in between. This CDR3 region has 14 residues. CDR3 region: CASSRSGGARGAFF. CDR3 DNA sequence: TGTGCCAGCAGCCGGTCGGGAGGGGCTAGGGGAGCTTTCTTT. Full variable domain (remainder filled in from reference TRBV13 and TRBJ1-1): AAGVIQSPRHLIKEKRETATLKCYPIPRHDTVYWYQQGPGQDPQFLISFYEKMQSDKGSIPDRFSAQQFSDYHSELNMSSLELGDSALYFCASSRSGGARGAFFGQGTRLTVV.

This chain joins TRBV11-1 and TRBJ1-2; no definite D call. The CDR3 extends over 15 amino acids. The germline CDR1 and CDR2 sequences are SGHAT and FQDESV (reference sequence). Trimming removed 6 bases at V and 4 bases at J, with 18 bases between. Here the CDR3 reads CASSPSGRGLYGYTF. The CDR3 DNA follows: TGTGCCAGCAGTCCGTCCGGACGAGGTCTCTATGGCTACACCTTC.

This clonotype was recorded many times. V and J are TRBV29-1 and TRBJ1-1; D is undetermined. The CDR3 has 10 amino acids. V lost 2 bases and J lost 6, with 4 bases in between. Germline CDR1 reads SQVTM; CDR2 reads ANQGSEA. CDR3 DNA sequence: TGCAGCGTTGAACGGCCTGAAGCTTTCTTT. It encodes CSVERPEAFF.

This clonotype appeared a few times. V and J are TRBV19 and TRBJ2-7; TRBD1 matches at 8 bases. This CDR3 contains 14 residues. V lost 6 bases to trimming and J lost 6 bases; unmatched junction nucleotides: 10. Germline CDR1 is LNHDA and CDR2 is SQIVND (reference sequence). CDR3 sequence reads: CASREYGQGIEQYF. The CDR3 region has the DNA TGTGCCAGTAGGGAATATGGACAGGGCATCGAGCAGTACTTC. The whole variable domain, filled in from reference TRBV19 and TRBJ2-7, reads DGGITQSPKYLFRKEGQNVTLSCEQNLNHDAMYWYRQDPGQGLRLIYYSQIVNDFQKGDIAEGYSVSREKKESFPLTVTSAQKNPTAFYLCASREYGQGIEQYFGPGTRLTVT.

This clonotype was counted many times. The V call is TRBV30, the J call TRBJ1-1; D possibly corresponds to TRBD1 (5 bases). The CDR3 is made up of 10 amino acids. Per the germline V gene, CDR1 is GTSNPN and CDR2 is SVGIG (reference sequence). Trimming left V 5 bases short and J 7 bases short, with 8 bases between. The CDR3 protein is CAWSQVEAFF. The CDR3 coding sequence is TGTGCCTGGTCACAGGTTGAAGCTTTCTTT.